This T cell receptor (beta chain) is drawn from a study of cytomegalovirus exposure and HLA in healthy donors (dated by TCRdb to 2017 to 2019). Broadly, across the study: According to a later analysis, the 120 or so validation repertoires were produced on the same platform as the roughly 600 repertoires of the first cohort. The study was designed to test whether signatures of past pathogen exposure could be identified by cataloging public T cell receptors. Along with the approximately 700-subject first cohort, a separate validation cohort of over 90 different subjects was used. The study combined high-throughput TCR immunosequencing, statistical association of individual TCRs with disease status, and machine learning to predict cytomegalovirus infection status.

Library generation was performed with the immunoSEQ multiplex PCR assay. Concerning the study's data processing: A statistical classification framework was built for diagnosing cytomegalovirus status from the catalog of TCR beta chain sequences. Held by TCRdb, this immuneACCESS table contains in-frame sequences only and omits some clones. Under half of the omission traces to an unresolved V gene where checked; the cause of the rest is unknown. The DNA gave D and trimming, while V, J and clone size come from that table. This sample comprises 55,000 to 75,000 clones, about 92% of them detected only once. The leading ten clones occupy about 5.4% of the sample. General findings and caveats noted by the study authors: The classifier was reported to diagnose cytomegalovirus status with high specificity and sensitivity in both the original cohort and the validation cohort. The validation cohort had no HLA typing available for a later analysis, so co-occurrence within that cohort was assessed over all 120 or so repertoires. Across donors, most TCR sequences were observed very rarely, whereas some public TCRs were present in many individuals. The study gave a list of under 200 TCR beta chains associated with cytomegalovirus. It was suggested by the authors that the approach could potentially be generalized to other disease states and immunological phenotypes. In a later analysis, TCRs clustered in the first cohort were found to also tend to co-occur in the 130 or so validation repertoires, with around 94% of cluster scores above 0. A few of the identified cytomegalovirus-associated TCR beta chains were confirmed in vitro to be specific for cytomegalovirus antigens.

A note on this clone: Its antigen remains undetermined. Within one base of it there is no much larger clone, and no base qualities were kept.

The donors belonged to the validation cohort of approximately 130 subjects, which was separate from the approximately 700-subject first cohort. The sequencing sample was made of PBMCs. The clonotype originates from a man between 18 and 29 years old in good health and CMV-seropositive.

The CDR3 sequence is CASSWLGLADPNTGELFF. The nucleotide sequence is given as TGCGCCAGCAGCTGGCTGGGACTAGCGGACCCCAACACCGGGGAGCTGTTTTTT. The rearrangement joined TRBV5-1 to TRBJ2-2; 11 central nucleotides agree with TRBD2. The CDR3 has 18 amino acids, counting the end cysteine and phenylalanine. Left in the record is the CDR3 DNA by itself, 54 bases read in frame from the first base. CDR1 and CDR2 were assigned from the germline V gene as SGHRS and YFSETQ. Compared with germline, V lacks 3 bases and J lacks 2 bases; bases without a gene match: 9.